These 20 T cell receptor beta chains came from one sample sequenced in a study of graft-versus-host responses after intestinal transplantation. Using immunoSEQ multiplex PCR, the repertoire was profiled, and TCRdb retains in-frame clones only, with some absent. The sample carries tens of thousands of clones, 80% to 95% recorded once. Sequenced here: bone marrow, sampled nearly 750 days after intestinal transplantation. Receptors were obtained from a human patient who received an intestinal transplant, so some T cells may come from the graft donor.

This rearrangement joins TRBV9 to TRBJ1-5; TRBD1 is a possible D gene (5 bases). Germline-derived CDR1 and CDR2 are SGDLS and YYNGEE. This CDR3 region has 14 residues. V gave up 0 bases and J gave up 6 bases, with 10 bases separating them. DNA of the CDR3: TGTGCCAGCAGCGTAGATCCAGGGAGTCAGCCCCAGCATTTT. Residues: CASSVDPGSQPQHF.

The V call is TRBV5-4, the J call TRBJ1-2, with 8 bases that match TRBD1. CDR3 size: 16 residues. Per the germline V gene, CDR1 is SGHNT and CDR2 is YYREEE (reference sequence). V was pared by 0 bases and J by 6 bases, with 10 bases of the junction left unmatched. The CDR3 DNA follows: TGTGCCAGCAGCTTGGGGCAGGGGGCACTTAGGGATGGCTACACCTTC. Its translation is CASSLGQGALRDGYTF.

J is TRBJ1-5 and V is TRBV2; 7 bases are shared with TRBD1. The CDR3 is 14 residues long. Unmatched junction bases numbered 4, after V lost 4 bases and J lost 4 bases. Germline V CDR1 and CDR2: SNHLY, FYNNEI. This CDR3 reads CASSARQGNQPQHF. Here the CDR3 DNA reads TGTGCCAGCAGTGCAAGACAGGGTAATCAGCCCCAGCATTTT.

The chain uses TRBV7-6 and TRBJ2-7, with D possibly called TRBD1 or TRBD2 (5 bases each). V lost 0 bases and J 2 bases, leaving 11 bases between the germline ends. There are 15 residues in the CDR3. Per germline, CDR1 SGHVS and CDR2 FNYEAQ. In nucleotides, the CDR3 is TGTGCCAGCAGCTTAGCCCGGGGCCCAGCCTACGAGCAGTACTTC. Translation: CASSLARGPAYEQYF.

The gene calls are TRBV11-2 and TRBJ2-1; 10 positions match TRBD2. There are 16 residues in the CDR3. Germline V gives CDR1 SGHAT, CDR2 FQNNGV. The trim removed 0 bases at V and 4 bases at J, leaving 3 bases unmatched. DNA of the CDR3: TGTGCCAGCAGCTTAGATATAGCGGGGGGTTACAATGAGCAGTTCTTC. This encodes CASSLDIAGGYNEQFF.

This chain's CDR3 is CASSPSLAGSYEQYF. The CDR3 nucleotides are TGTGCCAGTAGTCCTAGCCTAGCGGGATCCTACGAGCAGTACTTC. V is TRBV19 and J is TRBJ2-7, with 9 nucleotides matching TRBD2. J was trimmed by 1 base and V by 5 bases; bases with no gene match: 6. Per germline, CDR1 LNHDA and CDR2 SQIVND (reference sequence). This CDR3 has 15 residues.

CDR3 sequence (DNA): TGTGCCAGCAGTTTAGGGGACGGGACAGGAGAAGGCTCACCCCTCCACTTT. This gives the protein CASSLGDGTGEGSPLHF. The rearrangement uses TRBV27 and TRBJ1-6; 8 bases are a match to TRBD1. Germline V CDR1 and CDR2: MNHEY, SMNVEV (reference sequence). Trimming at V came to 2 bases and at J to 10 bases, leaving 13 bases not matched to a gene. There are 17 residues in the CDR3.

The chain uses TRBV9 and TRBJ1-1; D gene uncertain. Germline CDR1 is SGDLS and CDR2 is YYNGEE. The CDR3 totals 15 residues. Trimming left V 1 base short and J 4 bases short, with 14 bases between. CDR3 nucleotides: TGTGCCAGCAGCGTATTCGAGGAACTGGGCACTGAAGCTTTCTTT. Protein: CASSVFEELGTEAFF.

The gene calls are TRBV2 and TRBJ1-6; 9 positions match TRBD1. This CDR3 has 15 amino acids. With V trimmed by 2 bases and J by 7 bases, 3 bases remained unmatched. Germline V gene data show CDR1 as SNHLY and CDR2 as FYNNEI. CDR3 coding DNA: TGTGCCAGCAGTGAACTGGGACAGGGAAATTCACCCCTCCACTTT. Protein: CASSELGQGNSPLHF.

The chain employs TRBV4-1 and TRBJ1-5, with D perhaps TRBD1 (6 bases). Trimming shortened V by 1 base and J by 6 bases, and 13 bases separated the two germline ends. Germline assignment: CDR1 MGHRA and CDR2 YSYEKL. This CDR3 has 15 residues. The CDR3 DNA reads as TGCGCCAGCAGCCAAGTTTCTGTGGGGGCTCAGCCCCAGCATTTT. Translated: CASSQVSVGAQPQHF.

This clone was counted once. The rearrangement joins TRBV25-1 to TRBJ2-5, with 11 positions matching TRBD2. V lost 4 bases to trimming and J lost 5 bases; unmatched junction nucleotides: 6. The CDR3 has 15 residues. Germline V lookup: CDR1 MGHDK, CDR2 SYGVNS. The DNA of the CDR3 is TGTGCCAGCAGTGCTAGCGGGGGGACCGGGGAGACCCAGTACTTC. Residues: CASSASGGTGETQYF. Full variable domain (missing parts from reference TRBV25-1 and TRBJ2-5): EADIYQTPRYLVIGTGKKITLECSQTMGHDKMYWYQQDPGMELHLIHYSYGVNSTEKGDLSSESTVSRIRTEHFPLTLESARPSHTSQYLCASSASGGTGETQYFGPGTRLLVL.

V is TRBV5-4 and J is TRBJ2-1; 8 positions agree with TRBD1. CDR3 length equals 19 residues. After removal of 4 bases from V and 4 bases from J, the junction contained 19 bases not matched to a gene. From germline, CDR1 is SGHNT and CDR2 YYREEE (reference sequence). The CDR3 spells CASSPKRPGTGKLYNEQFF. CDR3 in DNA: TGTGCCAGCAGCCCCAAACGACCCGGGACAGGTAAACTTTACAATGAGCAGTTCTTC.

The rearrangement links TRBV20-1 to TRBJ1-1, with D possibly matching TRBD1 (6 bases). The germline CDR1 and CDR2 sequences are DFQATT and SNEGSKA (reference sequence). V gave up 8 bases and J gave up 6 bases, with 13 bases separating them. The CDR3 covers 11 residues. CDR3 DNA sequence: TGCAGTCCTCACCGGGGGCCTGAAGCTTTCTTT. It codes for CSPHRGPEAFF.

The rearrangement links TRBV9 to TRBJ2-1; D is perhaps TRBD1 (5 bases). This CDR3 has 15 residues. V was trimmed by 0 bases and J by 3 bases, leaving 10 bases between them. Germline CDR1 and CDR2: SGDLS and YYNGEE. The CDR3 loop reads CASSVVGEYYNEQFF. In DNA form, the CDR3 reads TGTGCCAGCAGCGTAGTAGGGGAATACTACAATGAGCAGTTCTTC.

The CDR3 region has the DNA TGTGCCAGCTCACCACCGGGACCCACCGGGGATACGCAGTATTTT. It codes for CASSPPGPTGDTQYF. J is TRBJ2-3 and V is TRBV18; D is perhaps TRBD1 or TRBD2 (5 bases each). Germline V gene lookup returns CDR1 KGHSH and CDR2 LQKENI. The V end was cut by 0 bases, the J end by 6 bases, with 13 bases between. The CDR3 runs 15 residues.

The rearrangement uses TRBV4-1 and TRBJ2-2; D is possibly TRBD2 (5 bases). Germline V gene lookup returns CDR1 MGHRA and CDR2 YSYEKL. V was shortened by 0 bases and J by 7 bases, with 9 bases between the two germline ends. CDR3 size: 14 residues. CDR3 nucleotides: TGCGCCAGCAGCCAAGACTCAGCGGTCGGGGAGCTGTTTTTT. This encodes CASSQDSAVGELFF.

The gene calls are TRBV5-1 and TRBJ2-6; D gene ambiguous. The CDR3 length is 15 residues. Trimming left V 7 bases short and J 0 bases short, with 11 bases between. From germline, CDR1 is SGHRS and CDR2 YFSETQ. The CDR3 nucleotides read TGCGCCAGCGGACCGCTGAGCTCTGGGGCCAACGTCCTGACTTTC. This codes for CASGPLSSGANVLTF.

This clone appeared a single time. The chain combines TRBV18 with TRBJ1-3, with D perhaps TRBD1 (5 bases). This CDR3 contains 13 residues. V was trimmed by 3 bases and J by 4 bases, leaving 7 bases between them. CDR1 is KGHSH and CDR2 is LQKENI in the germline V gene. The CDR3 reads CASSPDIGNTIYF. Written as DNA, the CDR3 is TGTGCCAGCTCACCGGACATCGGAAACACCATATATTTT.

The chain combines TRBV7-9 with TRBJ1-3, with no clear D. Trimming took 5 bases from V and 3 from J, leaving 17 bases between them. The germline gives CDR1 SEHNR, CDR2 FQNEAQ (reference sequence). There are 16 residues in the CDR3. This CDR3 reads CASSPEVQARGNTIYF. The CDR3 DNA sequence: TGTGCCAGCAGCCCCGAAGTACAAGCACGTGGAAACACCATATATTTT.

V gene TRBV27 combines with J gene TRBJ2-2; D might be TRBD1 (5 bases). In germline, CDR1 is MNHEY, CDR2 SMNVEV (reference sequence). The V end was cut by 3 bases, the J end by 4 bases, with 6 bases between. The CDR3 spans 13 residues. The CDR3 here is CASSFQGTGELFF. The CDR3 DNA follows: TGTGCCAGCAGTTTCCAGGGCACCGGGGAGCTGTTTTTT.